The 9 T cell receptor beta chains listed next were all sequenced from one sample in a study of blood T cell repertoires in COVID-19. The table came from immunoSEQ multiplex PCR; TCRdb's copy has only in-frame clones and leaves some out. The sample lists 43,000 or so clones; approximately 90% were seen once. Input material: peripheral blood. The origin of the receptors is a man in his sixties with active COVID-19.

The chain uses TRBV19 and TRBJ1-1; no definite D call. The germline V gene has CDR1 LNHDA and CDR2 SQIVND (reference sequence). The V and J ends lost 3 bases and 1 base respectively, with 6 bases between them. The CDR3 spans 13 residues. Here the CDR3 reads CASSMTQNTEAFF. CDR3 sequence (DNA): TGTGCCAGTAGTATGACACAGAACACTGAAGCTTTCTTT.

A note on this clone: The junction differs from germline at one of its ends, possibly a read error. The chain couples TRBV7-7 to TRBJ2-5; D might be TRBD2 (6 bases). CDR1 is SSHAT and CDR2 is FNYEAQ in the germline V gene (reference sequence). The CDR3 is 15 amino acids. This chain's CDR3 is CASSLGGTGSETQYF. The CDR3 DNA reads TGTGCTAGCAGCTTAGGCGGGACTGGATCAGAGACCCAGTACTTC.

The count of this clone is one. This chain links TRBV4-1 with TRBJ2-1, with 8 bases aligning to TRBD2. V shed 4 bases, J shed 7 bases, and the junction held 24 bases outside the gene matches. The CDR3 covers 20 residues. Germline CDR1 and CDR2: MGHRA and YSYEKL. The CDR3 DNA reads TGCGCCAGCAGCCGGGGTGGAGGAGGGGGGATGGGGAGCGGGAGTAATGAGCAGTTCTTC. Its protein is CASSRGGGGGMGSGSNEQFF.

The chain employs TRBV19 and TRBJ1-5, with 7 bases that match TRBD1. The CDR3 totals 15 residues. V shed 4 bases and J 8 bases; nucleotides not matched to a gene: 11. CDR1 is LNHDA and CDR2 is SQIVND in the germline V gene (reference sequence). The CDR3, as DNA: TGTGCCAGTAGTACCGAATACAGGGGCGTAAAGCCCCAGCATTTT. Residues: CASSTEYRGVKPQHF.

The chain couples TRBV28 to TRBJ1-6; 7 nucleotides agree with TRBD1. CDR1 MDHEN and CDR2 SYDVKM come from the germline V gene. V shed 7 bases, J shed 4 bases, and the junction held 10 bases outside the gene matches. The CDR3 covers 16 residues. Written as DNA, the CDR3 is TGTGCCAGCAAACCCTCGGGACAGATGTATAATTCACCCCTCCACTTT. Encoded protein: CASKPSGQMYNSPLHF.

The CDR3 sequence: CASSQVETGGAFF. In DNA, the CDR3 is TGCGCCAGCAGCCAAGTCGAAACGGGGGGAGCTTTCTTT. The chain is built from TRBV4-3 and TRBJ1-1, with a weak D call TRBD1 (5 bases). The CDR3 contains 13 residues. Germline loops: CDR1 LGHNA, CDR2 YSLEER. Trimming took 1 base from V and 10 from J, leaving 13 bases between them.

In its sample, this clone was seen a few times. The chain joins TRBV29-1 to TRBJ2-1; weak D call: TRBD1 (5 bases). The CDR3 spans 15 residues. CDR1 SQVTM and CDR2 ANQGSEA come from the germline V gene. Trimming cost V 0 bases and J 6 bases, with 15 bases left between them. In nucleotides, the CDR3 is TGCAGCGTTGAAGATTCACGACAGAATCTCAATGAGCAGTTCTTC. Protein product: CSVEDSRQNLNEQFF.

The chain has TRBV7-9 and TRBJ2-2, with 7 positions matching TRBD1. V lost 5 bases to trimming and J lost 4 bases; unmatched junction nucleotides: 7. The CDR3 runs 15 residues. Germline V gives CDR1 SEHNR, CDR2 FQNEAQ (reference sequence). CDR3 bases: TGTGCCAGCAGCCGACAGGGTTCGAGCACCGGGGAGCTGTTTTTT. Amino acids: CASSRQGSSTGELFF.

A few counts support this clone. The rearrangement links TRBV4-2 to TRBJ1-2, with D unclear. Germline V CDR1 and CDR2: LGHNA, YNFKEQ. V lost 1 base and J 3 bases, leaving 6 bases between the germline ends. The CDR3 has 13 amino acids. The CDR3 DNA reads as TGTGCCAGCAGCCAAGCTGCGGACTATGGCTACACCTTC. It specifies CASSQAADYGYTF.